This T cell receptor beta chain was retrieved from a study of radiotherapy plus CTLA-4 blockade in lung cancer. The protocol was immunoSEQ multiplex PCR, while the TCRdb copy is restricted to in-frame clones and leaves out a portion. This table has 83,000 or so clones, roughly 87% appearing once. The CDR3 spans 12 residues. Trimming removed 8 bases at V and 3 bases at J, with 11 bases between. Looked up from germline, CDR1 is MNHNY and CDR2 is SVGAGI (reference sequence). This chain links TRBV6-6 with TRBJ2-7, with D possibly matching TRBD2 (5 bases). The receptor was derived from a human donor with non-small cell lung cancer who had stable disease on radiotherapy plus ipilimumab. Sequencing was performed on peripheral blood, taken from a patient treated with radiotherapy plus ipilimumab. The CDR3 DNA reads TGTGCCAGCGGGGAGTGGGACTACGAGCAGTACTTC. Amino acids: CASGEWDYEQYF.